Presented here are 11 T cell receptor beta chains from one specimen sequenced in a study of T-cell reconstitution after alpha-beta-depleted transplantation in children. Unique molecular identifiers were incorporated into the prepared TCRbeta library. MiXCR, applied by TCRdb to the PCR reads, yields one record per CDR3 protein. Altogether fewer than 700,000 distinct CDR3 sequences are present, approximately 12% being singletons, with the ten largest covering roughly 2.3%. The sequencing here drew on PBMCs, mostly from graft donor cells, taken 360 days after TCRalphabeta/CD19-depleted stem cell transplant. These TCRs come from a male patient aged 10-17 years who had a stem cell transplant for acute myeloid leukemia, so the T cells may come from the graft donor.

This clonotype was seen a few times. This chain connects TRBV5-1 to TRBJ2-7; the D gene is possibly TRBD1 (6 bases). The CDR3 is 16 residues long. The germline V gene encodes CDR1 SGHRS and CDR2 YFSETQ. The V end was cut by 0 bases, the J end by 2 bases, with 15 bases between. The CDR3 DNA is TGCGCCAGCAGCTTGGAGGGGGTATTAGGGCCCTACGAGCAGTACTTC. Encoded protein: CASSLEGVLGPYEQYF.

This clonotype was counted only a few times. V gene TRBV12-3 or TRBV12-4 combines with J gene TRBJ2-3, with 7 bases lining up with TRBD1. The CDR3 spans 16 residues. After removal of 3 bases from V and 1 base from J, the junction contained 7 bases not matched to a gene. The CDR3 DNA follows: TGTGCCAGCAGTTTGAGGACCGGGACAGGCACAGATACGCAGTATTTT. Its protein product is CASSLRTGTGTDTQYF.

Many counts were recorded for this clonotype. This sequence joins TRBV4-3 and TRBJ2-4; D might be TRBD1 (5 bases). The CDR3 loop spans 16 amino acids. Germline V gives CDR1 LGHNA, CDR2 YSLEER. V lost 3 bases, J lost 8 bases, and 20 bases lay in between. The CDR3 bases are TGCGCCAGCAGCCAGGCTAGGGGTGGAATCCTGGACATTCAGTACTTC. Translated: CASSQARGGILDIQYF.

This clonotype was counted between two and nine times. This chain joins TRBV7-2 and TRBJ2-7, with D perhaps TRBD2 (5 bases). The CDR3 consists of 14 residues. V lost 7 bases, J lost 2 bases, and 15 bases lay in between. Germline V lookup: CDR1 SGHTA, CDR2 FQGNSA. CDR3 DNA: TGTGCCAGCAAGGGCGGGCACATTCCCTACGAGCAGTACTTC. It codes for CASKGGHIPYEQYF.

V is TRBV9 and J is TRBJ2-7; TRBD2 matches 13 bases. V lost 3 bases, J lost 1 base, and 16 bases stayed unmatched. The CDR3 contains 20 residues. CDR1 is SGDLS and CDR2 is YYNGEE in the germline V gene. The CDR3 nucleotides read TGTGCCAGCAGCGCCGCCATCGGACTAGCGGGAGAAGTGAGGTCCTACGAGCAGTACTTC. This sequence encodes CASSAAIGLAGEVRSYEQYF.

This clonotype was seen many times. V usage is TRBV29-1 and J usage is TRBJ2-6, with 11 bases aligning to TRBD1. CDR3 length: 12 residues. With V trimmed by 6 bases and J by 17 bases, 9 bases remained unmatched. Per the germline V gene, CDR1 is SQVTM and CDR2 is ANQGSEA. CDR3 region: CSVASGDRGVTF. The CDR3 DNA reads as TGCAGCGTGGCCAGCGGGGACAGGGGGGTGACTTTC.

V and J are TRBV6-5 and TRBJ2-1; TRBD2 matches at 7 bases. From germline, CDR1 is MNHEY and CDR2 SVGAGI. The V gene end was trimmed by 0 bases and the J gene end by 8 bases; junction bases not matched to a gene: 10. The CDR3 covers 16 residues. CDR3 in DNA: TGTGCCAGCAGTTACTCCGAGACTAGCCAGATCGATGAGCAGTTCTTC. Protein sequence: CASSYSETSQIDEQFF.

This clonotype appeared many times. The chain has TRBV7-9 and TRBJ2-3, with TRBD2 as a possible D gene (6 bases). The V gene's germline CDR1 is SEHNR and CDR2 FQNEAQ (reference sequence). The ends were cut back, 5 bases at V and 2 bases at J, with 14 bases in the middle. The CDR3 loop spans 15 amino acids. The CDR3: CASSPGGALTDTQYF. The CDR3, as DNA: TGTGCCAGCAGCCCAGGCGGGGCCCTCACAGATACGCAGTATTTT.

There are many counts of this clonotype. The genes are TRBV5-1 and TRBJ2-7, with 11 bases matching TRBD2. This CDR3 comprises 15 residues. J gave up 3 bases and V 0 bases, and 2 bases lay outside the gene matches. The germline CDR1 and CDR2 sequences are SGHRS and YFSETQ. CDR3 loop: CASSLDLAGGYEQYF. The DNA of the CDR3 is TGCGCCAGCAGCTTGGATCTAGCGGGAGGCTACGAGCAGTACTTC.

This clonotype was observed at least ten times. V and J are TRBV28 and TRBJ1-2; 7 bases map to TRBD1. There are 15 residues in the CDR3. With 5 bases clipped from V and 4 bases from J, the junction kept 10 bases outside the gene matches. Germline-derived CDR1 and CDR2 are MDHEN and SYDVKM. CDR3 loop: CASSQTGNQGYGYTF. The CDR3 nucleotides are TGTGCCAGCAGTCAGACAGGGAACCAGGGCTATGGCTACACCTTC.

The CDR3 is CASSKAPGECQPQHF. The DNA for the CDR3 is TGTGCCAGCAGCAAAGCCCCAGGGGAATGTCAGCCCCAGCATTTT. The chain carries TRBV21-1 and TRBJ1-5; the table calls TRBD1, which could not be checked here. TRBV21-1 constitutes a pseudogene. The CDR3 is 15 amino acids.